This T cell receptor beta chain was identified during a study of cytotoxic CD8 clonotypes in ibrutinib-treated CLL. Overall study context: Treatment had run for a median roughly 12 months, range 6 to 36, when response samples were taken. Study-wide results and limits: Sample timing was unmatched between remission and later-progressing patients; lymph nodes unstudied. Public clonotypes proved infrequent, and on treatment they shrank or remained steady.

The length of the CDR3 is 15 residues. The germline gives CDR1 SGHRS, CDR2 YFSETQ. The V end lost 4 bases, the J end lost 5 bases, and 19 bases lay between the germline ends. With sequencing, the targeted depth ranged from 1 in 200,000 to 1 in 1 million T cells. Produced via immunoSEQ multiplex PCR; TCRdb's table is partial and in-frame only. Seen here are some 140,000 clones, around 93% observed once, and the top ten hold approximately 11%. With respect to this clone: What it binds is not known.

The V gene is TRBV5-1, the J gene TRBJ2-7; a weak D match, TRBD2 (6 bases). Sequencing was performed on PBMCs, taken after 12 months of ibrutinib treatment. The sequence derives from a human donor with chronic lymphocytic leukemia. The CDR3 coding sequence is TGCGCCAGCAGCCCCGGGGGAATTGGGACCAACGAGCAGTACTTC. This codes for CASSPGGIGTNEQYF.